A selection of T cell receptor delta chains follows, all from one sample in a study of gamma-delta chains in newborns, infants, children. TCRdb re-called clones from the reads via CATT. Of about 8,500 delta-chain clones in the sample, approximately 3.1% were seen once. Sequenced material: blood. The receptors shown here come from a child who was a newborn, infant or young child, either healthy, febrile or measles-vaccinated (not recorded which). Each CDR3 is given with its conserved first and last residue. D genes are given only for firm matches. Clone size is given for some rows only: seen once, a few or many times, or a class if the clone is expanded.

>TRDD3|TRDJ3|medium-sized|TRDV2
TGTGCCTGTGACATACTGGGGGATACTTCCTGGGACACCCGACAGATGTTTTTC
CACDILGDTSWDTRQMFF
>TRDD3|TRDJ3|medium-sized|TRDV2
TGTGCCTGTGACCGACTGGGGACCTCGTCCTGGGACACCCGACAGATGTTTTTC
CACDRLGTSSWDTRQMFF
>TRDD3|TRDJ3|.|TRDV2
TGTGCCTGTGACTCCCTACTGGGGGTCCCTAGCTCCTGGGACACCCGACAGATGTTTTTC
CACDSLLGVPSSWDTRQMFF
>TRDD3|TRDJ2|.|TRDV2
TGTGCCTGTGACACCGTGGTGGGGGATAGGTTGCGTTTGACAGCACAACTCTTCTTT
CACDTVVGDRLRLTAQLFF
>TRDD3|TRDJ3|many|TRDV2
TGTGCCTGTGACGTACTGGGGGATACGCGGAGCTCCTGGGACACCCGACAGATGTTTTTC
CACDVLGDTRSSWDTRQMFF
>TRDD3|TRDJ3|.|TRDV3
TGTGCCTTTTGGGGGATTCTCTTCTGGGACACCCGACAGATGTTTTTC
CAFWGILFWDTRQMFF
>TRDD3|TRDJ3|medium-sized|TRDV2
TGTGCCTGTGACAGATTAACTGGGGGATCCAGCTCCTGGGACACCCGACAGATGTTTTTC
CACDRLTGGSSSWDTRQMFF
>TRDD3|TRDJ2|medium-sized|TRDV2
TGTGCCTGTGACACGGTGGGGGATGCCCTGACAGCACAACTCTTCTTT
CACDTVGDALTAQLFF
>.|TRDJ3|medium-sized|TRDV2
TGTGCCTGTGACACCTGGGGATCCAGCTCCTGGGACACCCGACAGATGTTTTTC
CACDTWGSSSWDTRQMFF
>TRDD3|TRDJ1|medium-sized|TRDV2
TGTGCCTGTGACCATTTACTGGGGGATCTCCACACCGATAAACTCATCTTT
CACDHLLGDLHTDKLIF
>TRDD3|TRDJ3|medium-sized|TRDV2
TGTGCCTGTGACATACTGGGGACCAGCTCCTGGGACACCCGACAGATGTTTTTC
CACDILGTSSWDTRQMFF
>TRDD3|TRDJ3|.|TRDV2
TGTGCCTGTGACAAAATACTGGGGGTCCCCTCCTGGGACACCCGACAGATGTTTTTC
CACDKILGVPSWDTRQMFF
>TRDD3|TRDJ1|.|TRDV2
TGTGCCTGTGACACCCTGGGGGGTACAAGCACCGATAAACTCATCTTT
CACDTLGGTSTDKLIF
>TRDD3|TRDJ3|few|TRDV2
TGTGCCTGTGACACCCTACTGGGGGATATGAGCTCCTGGGACACCCGACAGATGTTTTTC
CACDTLLGDMSSWDTRQMFF
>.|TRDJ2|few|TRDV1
TGTGCTCTTGGGCTGCCTTCCCTTCTGGGGGGCCTGATGGCTTTGACAGCACAACTCTTCTTT
CALGLPSLLGGLMALTAQLFF
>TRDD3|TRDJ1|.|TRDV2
TGTGCCTGTGACAAAGTACTGGGGGATACGCGAAGCACCGATAAACTCATCTTT
CACDKVLGDTRSTDKLIF
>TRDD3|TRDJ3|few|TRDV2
TGTGCCTGTGACACCGTGGCTGGGGGATGGGACACCCGACAGATGTTTTTC
CACDTVAGGWDTRQMFF
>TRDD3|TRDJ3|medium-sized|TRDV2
TGTGCCTGTGACACACTGGGGGATACGGGCTCCTGGGACACCCGACAGATGTTTTTC
CACDTLGDTGSWDTRQMFF
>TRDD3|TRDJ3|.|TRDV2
TGTGCCTGTAATACTGGGGGATACCACTCCTGGGACACCCGACAGATGTTTTTC
CACNTGGYHSWDTRQMFF
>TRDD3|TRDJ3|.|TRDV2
TGTGCCTGTGACACTGGGGGATACGCGGGAAGCTCCTGGGACACCCGACAGATGTTTTTC
CACDTGGYAGSSWDTRQMFF
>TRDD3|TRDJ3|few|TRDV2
TGCGCCTGTGACCCTCTGGGGGATACGCGGGACACCCGACAGATGTTTTTC
CACDPLGDTRDTRQMFF
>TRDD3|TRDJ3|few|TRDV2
TGTGCCTGTGATCCACTGGGGGATACGCGCTGGGACACCCGACAGATGTTTTTC
CACDPLGDTRWDTRQMFF
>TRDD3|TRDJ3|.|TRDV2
TGTGCCTGTGACGGTATGCTGGGGGATACCTCCTGGGGCACCCGACAGATGTTTTTC
CACDGMLGDTSWGTRQMFF
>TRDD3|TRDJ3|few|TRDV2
TGTGCCTGTGAGCCCGTACTGGGGGATAGCTCCTGGGACACCCGACAGATGTTTTTC
CACEPVLGDSSWDTRQMFF
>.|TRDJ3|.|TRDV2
TGTGCCTGTGACACCGTCATCAGGAGGGGGAGCTCCTGGGACACCCGACAGATGTTTTTC
CACDTVIRRGSSWDTRQMFF
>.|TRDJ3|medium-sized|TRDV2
TGTGCCTGTGACACCTGGGGCTCTAGCTCCTGGGACACCCGACAGATGTTTTTC
CACDTWGSSSWDTRQMFF
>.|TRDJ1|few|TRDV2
TGTGCCTGTGACCATACTGTGGGATCCGATAAACTCATCTTT
CACDHTVGSDKLIF
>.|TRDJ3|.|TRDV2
TGTGCCTGTGACACCTGGGCTTCCTTCTGGGGCACCCGACAGATGTTTTTC
CACDTWASFWGTRQMFF
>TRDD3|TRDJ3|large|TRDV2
TGTGCCTGTGACAGTACTGGGGGATCCTGGGACACCCGACAGATGTTTTTC
CACDSTGGSWDTRQMFF
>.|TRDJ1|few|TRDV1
TGTGCTCTTGGGGAAGTAGGGGGCCGTCTAAAACTCATCTTT
CALGEVGGRLKLIF
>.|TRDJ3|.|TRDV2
TGTGCCTGTGACACCCTGCCGGGGCGCCCGAGCTCCTGGGACACCCGACAGATGTTTTTC
CACDTLPGRPSSWDTRQMFF
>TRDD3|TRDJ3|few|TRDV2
TGTGCCTGTGATTTACTGGGGGATACCAGTTGGGACACCCGACAGATGTTTTTC
CACDLLGDTSWDTRQMFF
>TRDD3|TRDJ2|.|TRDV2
TGTGCCTGTGACGCCTACTGGGGGATCTCAGCATTGACAGCACAACTCTTCTTT
CACDAYWGISALTAQLFF
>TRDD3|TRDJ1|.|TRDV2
TGTGCCTGTGACCTACTGGGGGGAAAATACACCGATAAACTCATCTTT
CACDLLGGKYTDKLIF
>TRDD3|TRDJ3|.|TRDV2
TGTGCCTGTGACCCAGTACTGGGGGATACGCCCTTAAGCTCCTGGGACGCCCGACAGATGTTTTTC
CACDPVLGDTPLSSWDARQMFF
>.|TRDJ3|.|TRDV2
TGTGCCTGTGACACCCCGGGGGTCCTATCCTCCTGGGACACCCGACAGATGTTTTTC
CACDTPGVLSSWDTRQMFF
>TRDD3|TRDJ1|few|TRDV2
TGTGCCTGTGACACCTGGGGGATACGCTGCGATAAACTCATCTTT
CACDTWGIRCDKLIF
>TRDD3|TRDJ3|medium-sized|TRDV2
TGTGCCTGTGACACCTGGGATACTGCGTGGGACACCCGACAGATGTTTTTC
CACDTWDTAWDTRQMFF
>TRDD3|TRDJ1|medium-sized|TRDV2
TGTGCCTGTGACACCCTACTGGGGGAGTACACCGATAAACTCATCTTT
CACDTLLGEYTDKLIF
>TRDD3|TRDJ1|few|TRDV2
TGTGCCTGTGACACCGTGGATACGCACACCGATAAACTCATCTTT
CACDTVDTHTDKLIF
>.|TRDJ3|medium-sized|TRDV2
TGTGCCTGTGACACCGCTGGGGACAGCTCCTGGGACACCCGACAGATGTTTTTC
CACDTAGDSSWDTRQMFF
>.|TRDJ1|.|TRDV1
TGTGCTCTTGGGGACTGGGGCCCGGAGGGCACCGATAAACTCATCTTT
CALGDWGPEGTDKLIF
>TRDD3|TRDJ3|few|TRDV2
TGTGCCTGTGACACCGTACTGGGGGATACCAGTAGCTCCTGGGACACCCGACAGATGTTTTTC
CACDTVLGDTSSSWDTRQMFF
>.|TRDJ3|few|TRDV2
.
CACDTVLGRWDTRQMFF
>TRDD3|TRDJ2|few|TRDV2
TGTGCCTGTCAGCTACTGGGGGCTACAGCACAACTCTTCTTT
CACQLLGATAQLFF
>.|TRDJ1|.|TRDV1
TGTGCTCTTGGGGAAACCTTCCCGTTGCTGGGGGTAGCCGATAAACTCATCTTT
CALGETFPLLGVADKLIF
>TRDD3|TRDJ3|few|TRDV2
TGTGCCTGTGACACCTTTACTGGGGGACCCCCAATCTCCTGGGACACCCGACAGATGTTTTTC
CACDTFTGGPPISWDTRQMFF
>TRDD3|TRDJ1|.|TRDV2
TGTGCCTGTGACTCCCTACTGGGGGATACCGGGCTCATCTTT
CACDSLLGDTGLIF
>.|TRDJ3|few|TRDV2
TGTGCCTGTGACACCGCCGGGGGCCTGAGCTCCTGGGACACCCGACAGATGTTTTTC
CACDTAGGLSSWDTRQMFF
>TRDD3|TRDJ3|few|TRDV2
TGCGCCTGTGACACCTGGGGGATAGAGGCCTGGGACACCCGACAGATGTTTTTC
CACDTWGIEAWDTRQMFF
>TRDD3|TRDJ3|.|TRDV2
TGTGCCTGTGACAAGTACTGGGGGATTCCTAGCTCCTGGGACACCCGACAGATGTTTTTC
CACDKYWGIPSSWDTRQMFF